The source of this T cell receptor (beta chain) is a study of T-cell memory formation after mild COVID-19. TCRdb itself ran the 5' RACE reads through MiXCR, one entry per CDR3 protein. Among around 340,000 distinct CDR3 sequences listed, about 15% were seen once. This clonotype was seen ten or more times. Its antigen remains unidentified. Germline assignment: CDR1 SGHRS and CDR2 YFSETQ. The V and J ends lost 0 bases and 0 bases respectively, with 9 bases between them. The CDR3 is 15 amino acids. Study-wide findings and caveats: CD4+ contracting clones lay mainly in CM and EM, CD8+ ones in EMRA. Whether day 37 second-wave clones are SARS-CoV-2-specific was not confirmed.

The sample taken for sequencing was PBMCs or a T cell subset sorted from them (not recorded which). The source of this sequence is a man between 18 and 29 years old who had mild COVID-19 (a few samples of this study predate the infection). Cell type and time point are not known. The gene calls are TRBV5-1 and TRBJ2-5; the D is unclear. The CDR3 DNA sequence: TGCGCCAGCAGCTTGGGTGCTAGGAACCAAGAGACCCAGTACTTC. This translates into CASSLGARNQETQYF.